This TCR beta chain was captured by sequencing in a study of CD8 T cells in Susac syndrome. The CD8+ and CD4+ T cells were isolated magnetically using a negative isolation approach, whereas the TEMRA cells were enriched by FACS. An amount of RNA that ranged from roughly 0.5 to 1 ug was reverse transcribed with random hexamers. TCRdb fed the immunoSEQ multiplex PCR reads into MiXCR, producing one record per CDR3 protein. The sample has over 130,000 distinct CDR3 sequences, 90% to 95% seen once; the top ten hold about 0.11%. The origin of this receptor is a human donor with multiple sclerosis. Sequenced: CD4+ T cells from PBMCs.

In nucleotides, the CDR3 is TGCGCCAGCAGCTTGGAGGGGACCTCTGGGGCCAACGTCCTGACTTTC. Translated, it gives CASSLEGTSGANVLTF. The chain carries TRBV5-1 and TRBJ2-6; perhaps D is TRBD1 or TRBD2 (5 bases each). Germline-derived CDR1 and CDR2 are SGHRS and YFSETQ. The CDR3 totals 16 residues. The V gene lost 0 bases and the J gene lost 0 bases, with 7 bases spanning the gap.